Listed below are T cell receptor beta chains from one sample, sequenced in a study of T-cell memory formation after mild COVID-19. TCRdb called the 5' RACE reads again in MiXCR, with one record for every CDR3 protein. The sample includes under 400,000 distinct CDR3 sequences, 20% to 25% of them seen just once. Sequenced sample: PBMCs or a T cell subset sorted from them (not recorded which). Receptors were obtained from an adult woman who had mild COVID-19 (a few samples of this study predate the infection). Cell type and time point are not known. Each CDR3 is given with its conserved first and last residue. Fields, in order: clone size, D gene, J gene, V gene, CDR3 DNA, CDR3 protein. A D gene is named only where the DNA matches it firmly. A row's size may be missing; if present it is once, few, many or a size class.

>-|TRBD2|TRBJ2-1|TRBV2
TGTGCCACCCCCCTCGGACTAGCGGGAGATGGAGGGAATGAGCAGTTCTTC
CATPLGLAGDGGNEQFF
>few|TRBD1|TRBJ2-7|TRBV7-9
TGTGCCAGCAGCTTAGTGACAGGGGTTGACGAGCAGTACTTC
CASSLVTGVDEQYF
>-|TRBD1|TRBJ2-5|TRBV5-1
TGCGCCAGCAGCTTATACACAGGGGCCGTAGGAGAGACCCAGTACTTC
CASSLYTGAVGETQYF
>-|TRBD1|TRBJ1-1|TRBV4-1
TGCGCCAGCAGCCAACTGACAGGGCTGAACACTGAAGCTTTCTTT
CASSQLTGLNTEAFF
>-|TRBD2|TRBJ2-7|TRBV2
TGTGCCAGCAGTCCTGGAGCGGGGGGGCTATACGAGCAGTACTTC
CASSPGAGGLYEQYF
>-|-|TRBJ1-1|TRBV24-1
TGTGCCACCAGTGACCCAGGACGGTTTGAAGCTTTCTTT
CATSDPGRFEAFF
>few|-|TRBJ2-1|TRBV29-1
TGCAGCGTACTGGGGGGCCGCGATGAGCAGTTCTTC
CSVLGGRDEQFF
>-|-|TRBJ1-1|TRBV20-1
TGCAGTGCTAGAGTGGAGGGGGGAGCTTTCTTT
CSARVEGGAFF
>few|TRBD1|TRBJ2-7|TRBV15
TGTGCCACCAGCTCAACAGAACGGACAGGCCTTTCCTACGAGCAGTACTTC
CATSSTERTGLSYEQYF
>-|-|TRBJ2-3|TRBV7-3
TGTGCCAGCAGCGTGTACCTGACAGATACGCAGTATTTT
CASSVYLTDTQYF
>-|TRBD1|TRBJ2-7|TRBV5-6
TGTGCCAGCAGCAATCCTCAGGACAGGGGCTACGAGCAGTACTTC
CASSNPQDRGYEQYF
>-|-|TRBJ2-7|TRBV4-3
TGCGCCAGCAGCCAAGATGTAGGGGGCTCCTACGAGCAGTACTTC
CASSQDVGGSYEQYF
>-|TRBD1|TRBJ1-1|TRBV29-1
TGCAGGGCGGGGACAGGGCAAATGAACACTGAAGCTTTCTTT
CRAGTGQMNTEAFF
>-|-|TRBJ1-1|TRBV6-1
TGTGCCAGCAGTGAATCTGAGAACACTGAAGCTTTCTTT
CASSESENTEAFF
>-|TRBD1|TRBJ2-7|TRBV30
TGTGCCTGGAGTGTGACAGGGGCTACCCACGAGCAGTACTTC
CAWSVTGATHEQYF
>-|TRBD2|TRBJ2-1|TRBV7-9
TGTGCCAGCAGCCCGGCTAGCGGCGCCTACAATGAGCAGTTCTTC
CASSPASGAYNEQFF
>-|TRBD2|TRBJ2-7|TRBV4-1
TGCGCCAGCAGCCAAGCGGCTAGCGGGGGGTGGTCCTACGAGCAGTACTTC
CASSQAASGGWSYEQYF
>-|-|TRBJ2-1|TRBV7-9
TGTGCCAGCGCCCGACCGGACGGACATGAGCAGTTCTTC
CASARPDGHEQFF
>-|TRBD1|TRBJ1-2|TRBV15
TGTGCCACCAGCAGAGATCTGACAGGGGGTGTCGATGGCTACACCTTC
CATSRDLTGGVDGYTF
>-|TRBD1|TRBJ1-2|TRBV3-1
TGTGCCAGCAGCCAAGCAGGCACAGGGGGTCCAAATGGCTACACCTTC
CASSQAGTGGPNGYTF
>-|-|TRBJ1-6|TRBV15
TGTGCCACCAGCAGAGAGGGACATAATTCACCCCTCCACTTT
CATSREGHNSPLHF
>-|TRBD2|TRBJ2-5|TRBV29-1
TGCAGCGTTGGATCGTACGGGGGGGAGACCCAGTACTTC
CSVGSYGGETQYF
>once|TRBD2|TRBJ2-4|TRBV7-2
TGTGCCAGCAGCATTTATAGCGGGGCGCTAGCCAAAAACATTCAGTACTTC
CASSIYSGALAKNIQYF
>once|-|TRBJ2-7|TRBV19
TGTGCCAGTAGTATGGGGCCCTCCTACGAGCAGTACTTC
CASSMGPSYEQYF
>few|TRBD1|TRBJ2-1|TRBV24-1
TGTGCCACCAGTGACCAAGGGACAGGGGGCGGTGAGCAGTTCTTC
CATSDQGTGGGEQFF
>-|-|TRBJ2-5|TRBV2
TGTGCAGAGCTAGGGTCCGGGGAGACCCAGTACTTC
CAELGSGETQYF
>-|-|TRBJ1-5|TRBV12-3/TRBV12-4
TGTGCCAGCAGTTGGGGGGTTAGGCAGCCCCAGCATTTT
CASSWGVRQPQHF
>-|-|TRBJ1-3|TRBV7-6
TGTGCCAGCAGCGGGAGGTCCATCTCTGGAAACACCATATATTTT
CASSGRSISGNTIYF
>-|-|TRBJ1-1|TRBV9
TGTGCCAGCAGCGTAGGGGGGGGGATGAACACTGAAGCTTTCTTT
CASSVGGGMNTEAFF
>few|TRBD1|TRBJ2-2|TRBV29-1
TGCAGCGTGGTCCCGGGACAGGTGAACACCGGGGAGCTGTTTTTT
CSVVPGQVNTGELFF
>-|-|TRBJ1-1|TRBV3-1
TGTGCCAGCCACAAGACTACGGGTCGGAGGACTTTCTTT
CASHKTTGRRTFF
>-|-|TRBJ1-2|TRBV13
TGTGCCAGCAGCTTACACGCAGACTTGACCTATGGCTACACCTTC
CASSLHADLTYGYTF
>many|-|TRBJ2-3|TRBV5-1
TGTGCCAGCAGCCTTGCCAGGACAGATACGCAGTATTTT
CASSLARTDTQYF
>few|-|TRBJ1-2|TRBV5-1
TGCGCCAGCAGCCAGGGGCTGTCGGGAGGCTACACCTTC
CASSQGLSGGYTF
>-|TRBD1|TRBJ2-7|TRBV6-2/TRBV6-3
TGTGCCAGCAGTTTGTTGGGACAGGATACTCTGCAGTACTTC
CASSLLGQDTLQYF
>-|TRBD1|TRBJ1-5|TRBV20-1
TGCAGTGCTAAATCCGACAGGGACGCGCGGCCCCAGCATTTT
CSAKSDRDARPQHF
>-|-|TRBJ1-2|TRBV12-3/TRBV12-4
TGTGCCAGCAGTCCGGGACGCTACTATGGCTACACCTTC
CASSPGRYYGYTF
>few|TRBD1|TRBJ2-7|TRBV7-2
TGTGCCAGCAGCTCAAGACAGGGGGGCTACGAGCAGTACTTC
CASSSRQGGYEQYF
>-|TRBD1|TRBJ2-3|TRBV7-6
TGTGCCAGCAGCCGCGTCCGGGGACAGGGCACAGATACGCAGTATTTT
CASSRVRGQGTDTQYF
>-|-|TRBJ2-1|TRBV24-1
TGTGCCACCAGTGATTTCGCGACCCCTCTTGGCGATGAGCAGTTCTTC
CATSDFATPLGDEQFF
>many|-|TRBJ1-6|TRBV3-1
TGTGCCAGCAGCCACGACAGTAATTCACCCCTCCACTTT
CASSHDSNSPLHF
>-|-|TRBJ2-5|TRBV7-9
TGTGCCAGCAGCTTAGGGTGGTCAGAGACCCAGTACTTC
CASSLGWSETQYF
>-|-|TRBJ2-1|TRBV18
TGTGCCAGCTCACCGGCTCCCGAGAATGAGCAGTTCTTC
CASSPAPENEQFF
>many|-|TRBJ1-1|TRBV9
TGTGCCAGCAGCGCAGTTAAGGGAGGCGGGAACACTGAAGCTTTCTTT
CASSAVKGGGNTEAFF